This T cell receptor (beta chain) stems from a study of OX40 agonist ivuxolimab in advanced cancers. Study context: Ivuxolimab, an agonist antibody against OX40 (CD134), was given to patients. Patients were dosed intravenously with ivuxolimab at 0.01 to 10 mg/kg every 2 weeks.

About this clone itself: Its antigen remains unknown.

TCRdb keeps only in-frame clones here, not all; method: immunoSEQ multiplex PCR. In the table there are about 53,000 clones, over 75% of which are singletons. Overall study findings and caveats: Which antigen the expanded peripheral T cells recognized is unknown.

The CDR3 length is 18 residues. This sequence was found in an adult with an advanced solid tumor such as melanoma, head and neck, liver or kidney cancer. This specimen consisted of CD4+ or CD8+ T cells sorted from blood, obtained in a trial of the OX40 agonist ivuxolimab. The chain has TRBV21-1 and TRBJ2-7; the D call in the table, TRBD2, was not verified against the DNA. TRBV21-1 is classified as a pseudogene. CDR3 loop: CASSKMPAGGISRYEQYF. The CDR3 nucleotides are TGTGCCAGCAGCAAAATGCCAGCGGGAGGCATATCTCGCTACGAGCAGTACTTC.